This TCR beta chain was retrieved from a study of blood T cell repertoires in COVID-19. For the study at large: There were acute and convalescent COVID-19 samples, and they came from the United States, Italy and Spain. T cells, B-cell-depleted T cells, or PBMCs supplied cDNA or gDNA.

This clone has only one observation. As originally analysed: Estimation of nucleated cell counts was performed using reference gene primer amplification. Assay: immunoSEQ multiplex PCR; the TCRdb copy retains only in-frame clones and omits some. That table furnishes V, J and clone size, whereas the DNA furnished D and trimming. The sample yields approximately 130,000 clones, roughly three quarters seen once. Source material: peripheral blood. This TCR came from a human donor in a cohort sampled during active COVID-19.

The DNA of the CDR3 is TGTGCCAGCAGCGAGGGGCCCGGTCGGGGGCAGCCCCAGCATTTT. Its translation: CASSEGPGRGQPQHF. The chain couples TRBV11-2 to TRBJ1-5, with D perhaps matching TRBD1 (5 bases). Per the germline V gene, CDR1 is SGHAT and CDR2 is FQNNGV. The CDR3 length is 15 residues. V was pared by 5 bases and J by 7 bases, with 18 bases between. Full variable domain (missing parts from reference TRBV11-2 and TRBJ1-5): EAGVAQSPRYKIIEKRQSVAFWCNPISGHATLYWYQQILGQGPKLLIQFQNNGVVDDSQLPKDRFSAERLKGVDSTLKIQPAKLEDSAVYLCASSEGPGRGQPQHFGDGTRLSIL.